These T cell receptor beta chains were read from a single sample in a study of B cell selection in AIRE deficiency. The table came from immunoSEQ multiplex PCR; TCRdb's copy has only in-frame clones and leaves some out. The table lists some 14,000 clones, about 93% of them singletons, with approximately 0.99% in the top ten. The sample was Tregs sorted from PBMCs. The receptors derive from a human donor with AIRE deficiency. Both conserved end residues are part of each CDR3. The D gene is left open where the match is weak. Clone size appears in some rows only: once, few, many, or a class for an expanded clone.

CASSLRLPLAGNSGANVLTF	TGTGCCAGCAGCCTCCGGTTACCACTGGCAGGGAACTCTGGGGCCAACGTCCTGACTTTC	TRBV21-1	TRBJ2-6	once	.
CASSDERGAFF	TGTGCCAGCAGTGATGAAAGAGGAGCTTTCTTT	TRBV6-1	TRBJ1-1	.	.
CASSFGLGGTNEQFF	TGCGCCAGCAGCTTTGGACTCGGGGGTACCAATGAGCAGTTCTTC	TRBV5-1	TRBJ2-1	.	.
CASSTVQRTSNQPQHF	TGTGCCAGCAGCACTGTACAGAGAACTAGCAATCAGCCCCAGCATTTT	TRBV28	TRBJ1-5	.	.
CASNARGTSSYEQYF	TGTGCCAGCAATGCTCGGGGGACTAGCTCCTACGAGCAGTACTTC	TRBV7-8	TRBJ2-7	.	TRBD2
CASSRTGSYEQFF	TGTGCCAGCAGCCGAACAGGGTCGTATGAGCAGTTCTTC	TRBV27	TRBJ2-1	.	.
CASRMDRGLSLRNTEAFF	TGTGCCAGCAGGATGGACAGGGGGCTTTCGTTGAGGAACACTGAAGCTTTCTTT	TRBV2	TRBJ1-1	.	TRBD1
CASSYLVRGGTEAFF	TGTGCCAGCAGTTACCTCGTCAGGGGGGGCACTGAAGCTTTCTTT	TRBV6-5	TRBJ1-1	.	TRBD1
CASSEATSGRYTDTQYF	TGTGCCAGCAGTGAAGCTACTAGCGGGAGATACACAGATACGCAGTATTTT	TRBV6-1	TRBJ2-3	.	TRBD2
CASSRSVGARTEAFF	TGTGCCAGTAGTAGATCCGTGGGGGCTCGGACTGAAGCTTTCTTT	TRBV19	TRBJ1-1	.	.
CASSLTGGTDTQYF	TGTGCCAGCAGTTTGACAGGGGGCACAGATACGCAGTATTTT	TRBV27	TRBJ2-3	.	TRBD1
CASSFGRDPRDEQFF	TGTGCCAGCAGTTTCGGGAGGGACCCCCGGGATGAGCAGTTCTTC	TRBV7-8	TRBJ2-1	once	TRBD2
CASSNGRDTGELFF	TGTGCCAGTAGTAATGGACGGGACACCGGGGAGCTGTTTTTT	TRBV19	TRBJ2-2	.	.
CASSWGPGTSPQHF	TGCGCCAGCAGCTGGGGACCCGGGACAAGTCCCCAGCATTTT	TRBV5-1	TRBJ1-5	.	.
CACRTSGNRGAVF	TGTGCCTGCAGGACTAGCGGGAACCGGGGAGCTGTTTTT	TRBV30	TRBJ2-2	.	TRBD2
CASGGDGKNIQYF	TGTGCCAGCGGTGGGGATGGGAAAAACATTCAGTACTTC	TRBV2	TRBJ2-4	.	.
CASSRRDSYGYTF	TGTGCCAGCAGCCGCCGGGACAGCTATGGCTACACCTTC	TRBV7-9	TRBJ1-2	.	TRBD1
CASSLTRARFTGELFF	TGTGCCAGCAGCTTGACGCGGGCTAGATTCACCGGGGAGCTGTTTTTT	TRBV5-4	TRBJ2-2	.	.
CASGFSTSGELFF	TGTGCTAGTGGTTTCTCGACGTCCGGGGAGCTGTTTTTT	TRBV12-5	TRBJ2-2	once	.
CATLRDRSSYGYTF	TGTGCCACGTTGCGGGACAGGAGTAGCTATGGCTACACCTTC	TRBV10-3	TRBJ1-2	.	TRBD1
CASSERTLQETQYF	TGTGCCAGCAGTGAGCGGACTTTACAAGAGACCCAGTACTTC	TRBV6-1	TRBJ2-5	.	.
CATAVGPNYEQYF	TGTGCCACCGCAGTGGGCCCTAACTACGAGCAGTACTTC	TRBV7-9	TRBJ2-7	.	.
CASRFDRGQYGELFF	TGTGCCAGCAGGTTCGACAGGGGACAATACGGGGAGCTGTTTTTT	TRBV6-5	TRBJ2-2	once	TRBD1
CALRGYRERNTEAFF	TGTGCCCTACGGGGGTACAGGGAGCGGAACACTGAAGCTTTCTTT	TRBV6-1	TRBJ1-1	.	.